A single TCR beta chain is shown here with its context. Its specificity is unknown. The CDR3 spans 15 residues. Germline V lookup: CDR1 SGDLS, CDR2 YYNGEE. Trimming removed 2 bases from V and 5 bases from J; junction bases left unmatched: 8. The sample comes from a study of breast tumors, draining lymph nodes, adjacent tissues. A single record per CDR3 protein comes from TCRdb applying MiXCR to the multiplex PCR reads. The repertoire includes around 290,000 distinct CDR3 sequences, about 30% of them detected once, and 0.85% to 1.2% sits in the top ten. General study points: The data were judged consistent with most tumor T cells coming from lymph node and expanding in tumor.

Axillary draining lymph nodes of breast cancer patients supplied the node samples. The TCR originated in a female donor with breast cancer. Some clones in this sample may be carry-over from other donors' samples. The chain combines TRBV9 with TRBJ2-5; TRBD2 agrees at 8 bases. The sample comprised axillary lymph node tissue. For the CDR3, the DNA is TGTGCCAGCAGCGTTAGCGGGATAATGAGGGAGACCCAGTACTTC. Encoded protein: CASSVSGIMRETQYF.